This T cell receptor beta chain came from a study of type 1 regulatory T cells. About the study: This in vitro CD4 product, T-allo10, is enriched for Tr1 cells and alloantigen-specific.

The ends were cut back, 3 bases at V and 2 bases at J, with 14 bases in the middle. Germline V gives CDR1 SGHTA, CDR2 FQGNSA. CDR3 size: 15 residues. Details on this clonotype: Its cognate antigen is unknown.

TCRdb ran MiXCR on the reads and lists one entry per CDR3 protein. The sample consists of 24,000 or so distinct CDR3 sequences, approximately 51% of them appearing once. The specimen sequenced was cultured T cells, either the whole culture or a sorted T cell fraction (not recorded which). The rearrangement joins TRBV7-2 to TRBJ2-7; D possibly corresponds to TRBD1 (6 bases). This clonotype was sampled from a human donor in good health. The CDR3 spells CASSFFRGPTYEQYF. The CDR3 nucleotides read TGTGCCAGCAGCTTCTTCAGGGGACCTACCTACGAGCAGTACTTC.